The rows below give T cell receptor beta chains drawn from one sample of a study of ipilimumab plus nivolumab after autologous stem cell transplantation. Method: immunoSEQ multiplex PCR; TCRdb's copy keeps in-frame clones and lacks some. The table has 35,000 to 50,000 clones, 70% to 90% seen once; the top ten hold approximately 0.88%. Sample: PBMCs, taken in a trial of ipilimumab plus nivolumab as post-transplant consolidation. The receptors derive from a male donor with multiple myeloma. The CDR3 runs from the conserved cysteine through the conserved F or W. The D gene is left open where the match is weak. Clone sizes are given selectively: once, few, many, or a class where the clone is expanded.

CASGAQGGLSYEQYF TGTGCCAGCGGGGCTCAGGGAGGACTCAGCTACGAGCAGTACTTC - TRBV19 - TRBJ2-7
CASSPGQGSAYGYTF TGTGCCAGCAGCCCCGGACAGGGGTCGGCCTATGGCTACACCTTC - TRBV5-4 TRBD1 TRBJ1-2
CATSRDGPLELNTEAFF TGTGCCACCAGCAGAGATGGGCCCTTAGAACTGAACACTGAAGCTTTCTTT - TRBV15 - TRBJ1-1
CASSLYTQGTQPQHF TGTGCCAGCAGTCTCTATACCCAGGGGACTCAGCCCCAGCATTTT - TRBV28 - TRBJ1-5
CASLLQGATGELFF TGTGCCAGTCTCCTCCAGGGGGCGACCGGGGAGCTGTTTTTT - TRBV19 TRBD1 TRBJ2-2
CASRWRGPGETQYF TGTGCCAGCCGCTGGAGGGGGCCGGGGGAGACCCAGTACTTC - TRBV2 - TRBJ2-5
CASSPRGTGSYEQYF TGTGCCAGCAGCCCCAGGGGTACGGGTTCCTACGAGCAGTACTTC - TRBV9 - TRBJ2-7
CAISESPLQGTGELFF TGTGCCATCAGTGAGTCTCCCTTACAGGGCACCGGGGAGCTGTTTTTT once TRBV10-3 - TRBJ2-2
CASSLVGGTTAYEQYF TGTGCCAGCAGCTTAGTTGGTGGGACAACCGCTTACGAGCAGTACTTC few TRBV11-2 - TRBJ2-7
CASSGVVGPRPDTQYF TGTGCCAGCAGCGGAGTAGTGGGACCGCGGCCAGATACGCAGTATTTT - TRBV5-8 - TRBJ2-3
CASSYRSRDRDEQYF TGTGCCAGCAGTTACCGGTCCCGGGACAGGGACGAGCAGTACTTC - TRBV6-6 TRBD1 TRBJ2-7
CASSITRKTYGYTF TGTGCCAGCAGCATAACCCGAAAGACCTATGGCTACACCTTC - TRBV7-8 - TRBJ1-2
CASRGTGTEAFF TGTGCCTCCAGGGGGACAGGCACTGAAGCTTTCTTT once TRBV10-3 TRBD1 TRBJ1-1
CASSAQTGGVEAFF TGTGCCAGTAGTGCCCAGACAGGGGGGGTTGAAGCTTTCTTT - TRBV19 TRBD1 TRBJ1-1
CASSAGLAGGETDTQYF TGTGCCAGCAGCGCCGGACTAGCGGGGGGGGAAACAGATACGCAGTATTTT - TRBV7-2 TRBD2 TRBJ2-3
CASSGGPAETQYF TGTGCCAGCAGCGGGGGGCCCGCTGAGACCCAGTACTTC - TRBV7-3 - TRBJ2-5
CASSTDRGPRETQYF TGTGCCAGCAGCACCGACAGGGGGCCACGGGAGACCCAGTACTTC - TRBV5-6 TRBD1 TRBJ2-5
CASSTQRDTRQYF TGTGCCAGCAGTACACAACGGGACACCCGTCAGTACTTC - TRBV11-3 - TRBJ2-7
CASSPWTGANYGYTF TGCGCCAGCAGCCCCTGGACAGGGGCTAACTATGGCTACACCTTC - TRBV4-1 TRBD1 TRBJ1-2
CASGAEPNTEAFF TGCGCCAGCGGCGCAGAGCCTAACACTGAAGCTTTCTTT few TRBV5-1 - TRBJ1-1
CASSTGGAGQPQHF TGTGCCAGTAGCACAGGGGGCGCGGGTCAGCCCCAGCATTTT - TRBV19 TRBD1 TRBJ1-5
CASSYSGTGSYEQYF TGTGCCAGCAGTTACTCCGGGACAGGGTCCTACGAGCAGTACTTC - TRBV6-5 TRBD1 TRBJ2-7
CASSVDKYTQYF TGTGCCAGCAGCGTAGATAAGTATACGCAGTATTTT - TRBV9 - TRBJ2-3
CASSYSFDGVEAFF TGTGCCAGCAGTTATTCGTTCGATGGGGTTGAAGCTTTCTTT - TRBV6-5 - TRBJ1-1
CASRLGANYGYTF TGTGCCAGTAGGTTGGGTGCTAACTATGGCTACACCTTC - TRBV19 - TRBJ1-2
CASSIILAPGYEQYF TGTGCCAGTAGTATAATACTAGCGCCGGGTTACGAGCAGTACTTC - TRBV19 TRBD2 TRBJ2-7
CAWNERVGAFF TGTGCCTGGAACGAAAGGGTGGGAGCTTTCTTT - TRBV30 - TRBJ1-1
CASSLPGPRLANTGELFF TGCGCCAGCAGCCTCCCGGGACCGAGGCTTGCCAACACCGGGGAGCTGTTTTTT - TRBV5-1 - TRBJ2-2
CSAKQGNGTTNEKLFF TGCAGTGCAAAACAGGGAAATGGGACAACTAATGAAAAACTGTTTTTT - TRBV29-1 - TRBJ1-4
CASSSPVAGAGETQYF TGCGCCAGCAGCTCCCCGGTAGCCGGGGCGGGTGAGACCCAGTACTTC - TRBV5-1 - TRBJ2-5
CASRTNPRKTQYF TGTGCCAGCAGAACGAATCCCCGGAAGACCCAGTACTTC - TRBV7-2 - TRBJ2-5
CASSLGTGREGPQHF TGTGCCAGCAGCCTTGGGACAGGGCGAGAGGGGCCCCAGCATTTT - TRBV28 TRBD1 TRBJ1-5
CASSLEGRTEAFF TGCGCCAGCAGCTTGGAGGGACGCACTGAAGCTTTCTTT once TRBV5-1 - TRBJ1-1
CASSEIPGQAAGEQYF TGTGCCAGCAGCGAAATCCCGGGACAGGCAGCGGGGGAGCAGTACTTC - TRBV2 - TRBJ2-7
CASSLLGPLKQPQHF TGTGCCAGCAGCTTATTGGGCCCACTCAAGCAGCCCCAGCATTTT once TRBV28 - TRBJ1-5
CASSLIWTQYF TGTGCCAGCAGCTTAATTTGGACCCAGTACTTC once TRBV11-2 - TRBJ2-5
CASSLGQGRYEQYF TGTGCCAGCAGCCTCGGACAGGGTAGGTACGAGCAGTACTTC - TRBV5-6 TRBD1 TRBJ2-7